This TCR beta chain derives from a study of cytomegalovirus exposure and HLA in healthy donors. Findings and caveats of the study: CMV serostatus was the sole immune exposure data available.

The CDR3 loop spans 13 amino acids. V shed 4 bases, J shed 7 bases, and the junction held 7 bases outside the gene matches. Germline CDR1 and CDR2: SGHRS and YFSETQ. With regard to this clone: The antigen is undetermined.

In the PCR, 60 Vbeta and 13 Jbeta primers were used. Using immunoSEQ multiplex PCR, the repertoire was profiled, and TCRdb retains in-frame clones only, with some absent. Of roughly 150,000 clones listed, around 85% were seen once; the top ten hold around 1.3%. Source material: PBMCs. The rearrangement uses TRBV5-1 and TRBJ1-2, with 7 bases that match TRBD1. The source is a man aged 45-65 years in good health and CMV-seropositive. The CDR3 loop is CASSSQQGFGYTF. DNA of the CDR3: TGCGCCAGCAGCAGCCAACAGGGGTTTGGCTACACCTTC.